The source of this TCR beta chain is a study of early T cells in non-severe SARS-CoV-2 infection. The overall study: Unsorted whole-blood RNA was sequenced in bulk, leaving chains unpaired.

Attachment of unique molecular identifiers to individual cDNA molecules was performed. TCRdb used MiXCR to reprocess the 5' RACE reads, holding one entry per CDR3 protein. Of 55,000 to 70,000 distinct CDR3 sequences listed, 12% are singletons. V shed 6 bases and J shed 0 bases, with 12 bases lying between them. Germline V lookup: CDR1 SGHRS, CDR2 YFSETQ. This CDR3 has 14 amino acids. This clonotype was seen a few times. The rearrangement links TRBV5-1 to TRBJ1-1, with D possibly being TRBD1 (5 bases). This clonotype was obtained from an adult who was a healthcare worker with PCR-confirmed SARS-CoV-2 infection or an uninfected control (not recorded which). The donor label of this sample is uncertain. Sequenced material: whole blood, taken at baseline. The CDR3 region is CASTMGRMNTEAFF. The CDR3 nucleotides are TGCGCCAGCACCATGGGACGTATGAACACTGAAGCTTTCTTT.